This T cell receptor (beta chain) was retrieved from a study of T cells after yellow fever vaccination. TCRdb fed the 5' RACE reads into MiXCR, producing one record per CDR3 protein. Of approximately 300,000 distinct CDR3 sequences in the sample, roughly 10% are singletons; the top ten hold about 3.3%. From germline, CDR1 is SGHTA and CDR2 FQGNSA. The CDR3 is 15 residues long. The V gene end was trimmed by 5 bases and the J gene end by 3 bases; junction bases not matched to a gene: 6. Study-wide points: Post-booster reappearance was seen for most primary-vaccination clones (roughly 97% CD4, around 88% CD8).

About this clonotype itself: The antigen is unknown.

This specimen consisted of CD4+ T cells sorted from PBMCs, obtained 45 days after the yellow fever booster vaccination. This sequence originates from a man aged 18 to 30 who received the YFV17D yellow fever vaccine. The chain uses TRBV7-2 and TRBJ1-2; 10 bases are shared with TRBD1. This CDR3 reads CASSPDRGRDYGYTF. Written as DNA, the CDR3 is TGTGCCAGCAGCCCCGACAGGGGGCGGGACTATGGCTACACCTTC. Filled out from reference TRBV7-2 and TRBJ1-2, the complete variable domain reads GAGVSQSPSNKVTEKGKDVELRCDPISGHTALYWYRQSLGQGLEFLIYFQGNSAPDKSGLPSDRFSAERTGGSVSTLTIQRTQQEDSAVYLCASSPDRGRDYGYTFGSGTRLTVV.